Described below is a single T cell receptor (beta chain) sequence and its context. V shed 2 bases and J shed 3 bases, with 7 bases lying between them. CDR3 length: 15 residues. The germline gives CDR1 KGHDR, CDR2 SFDVKD. The data were obtained in a study of blood T cells in healthy people across ages. The authors ran a second PCR of about 7 to 11 cycles using a sample-barcoded 5' primer and a J-beta primer mix. TCRdb re-derived calls from the 5' RACE reads in MiXCR, one entry per CDR3 protein. Of about 1.4 million distinct CDR3 sequences in the sample, 59% were seen once. The sequenced sample was blood. This chain uses TRBV24-1 with TRBJ2-6, with D unresolved. The receptor comes from a man aged 18 to 30 in good health. CDR3 amino acids: CATSDSFYGANVLTF. The CDR3 nucleotides read TGTGCCACCAGTGATTCTTTCTATGGGGCCAACGTCCTGACTTTC.